The source of this T cell receptor (beta chain) is a study of blood T cell repertoires in COVID-19. Recruits, aged roughly 18 to 95 years, lived in 25 or so US areas. Participants' own reports of clinical history determined their cohort assignment. The data were produced by immunoSEQ multiplex PCR, yet TCRdb's version contains in-frame clones alone and is incomplete. Found here are more than 350,000 clones, more than 80% of them singletons; the top ten hold around 1%. CDR1 is MNHEY, CDR2 SMNVEV, per germline (reference sequence). This CDR3 has 15 residues. V shed 7 bases and J shed 2 bases, with 18 bases lying between them.

Input material: PBMCs or T cells enriched from blood (not recorded which). The chain employs TRBV27 and TRBJ2-7, with a possible D match to TRBD1 (6 bases). The receptor was derived from a man aged 18-30 years who had recovered from COVID-19. CDR3: CASKITTGRPYEQYF. The DNA for the CDR3 is TGTGCCAGCAAGATAACAACAGGGCGTCCCTACGAGCAGTACTTC.